The T cell receptor (beta chain) under discussion was sequenced for a study of blood T cell repertoires in COVID-19. Source study methods: Amplification of reference gene primers was used by the study to estimate nucleated cell counts. The protocol was immunoSEQ multiplex PCR, while the TCRdb copy is restricted to in-frame clones and leaves out a portion. The V and J calls and the clone size are those of that table, but D and trimming were determined from the DNA. The data contain 250,000 to 300,000 clones, approximately 90% of them singletons. Germline CDR1 is SNHLY and CDR2 is FYNNEI. The CDR3 covers 12 residues. The ends were cut back, 8 bases at V and 10 bases at J, with 15 bases in the middle.

The receptor comes from a woman between 40 and 55 years old with acute COVID-19. The chain has TRBV2 and TRBJ2-1; unclear D gene. The sequenced sample was PBMCs or T cells enriched from blood (not recorded which). The CDR3 nucleotides are TGTGCCAGCCGCCTCTTGAGGTCAGAGCAGTTCTTC. Translating it yields CASRLLRSEQFF.